Below are 22 T cell receptor beta chains sequenced from a single sample in a study of CD8+CD57+ T cells in acquired aplastic anemia. CDR3 and TCR beta VDJ profiling relied on a genomic DNA template. TCRdb independently ran MiXCR on the reads; one entry per CDR3 protein. Of approximately 200,000 distinct CDR3 sequences detected, 64% appear once; the ten largest clones hold around 46%. The specimen was sorted CD4+, CD8+, or CD8+CD57+ T cells (not recorded which) from PBMCs. These receptor sequences come from a human donor with severe aplastic anemia or a healthy control (not recorded which).

This clonotype was counted at least ten times. The chain is built from TRBV13 and TRBJ2-7; D may be TRBD2 (5 bases). The CDR3 consists of 15 residues. Germline loops: CDR1 PRHDT, CDR2 FYEKMQ (reference sequence). V lost 2 bases and J 2 bases, leaving 13 bases between the germline ends. The CDR3: CASSLLGEHPYEQYF. CDR3 in DNA: TGTGCCAGCAGCTTACTCGGGGAACACCCCTACGAGCAGTACTTC.

V is TRBV10-3 and J is TRBJ2-7, with TRBD2 matching over 9 bases. The CDR3 totals 13 residues. Per the germline V gene, CDR1 is ENHRY and CDR2 is SYGVKD. Losses at the gene ends were 8 bases for V and 6 bases for J; bases not matched to a gene: 8. DNA for the CDR3: TGTGCCATCGCGGAGCGGGAGGTGAGCGAGCAGTACTTC. It yields the protein CAIAEREVSEQYF.

This clonotype was observed a handful of times. CDR3 DNA: TGTGCCAGTAGTATAGACCTGGCATGGGAAAATGAGCAGTTCTTC. The encoded protein is CASSIDLAWENEQFF. V usage is TRBV19 and J usage is TRBJ2-1, with D uncertain. CDR1 LNHDA and CDR2 SQIVND come from the germline V gene (reference sequence). Trimming removed 0 bases at V and 7 bases at J, with 13 bases between. The length of the CDR3 is 15 residues.

As to this clonotype: This could be a read error, since a much larger clone is one nucleotide away. The genes are TRBV6-1 and TRBJ2-5; no reliable D call. The ends were cut back, 4 bases at V and 5 bases at J, with 11 bases in the middle. This CDR3 comprises 13 residues. The germline gives CDR1 MNHNS, CDR2 SASEGT. The CDR3 loop reads CASSGRLGETQYF. CDR3 coding DNA: TGTGCCAGCAGTGGTAGGCTGGGTGAGACCCAGTACTTC.

This clonotype was counted only a few times. The chain is built from TRBV7-9 and TRBJ1-1, with D perhaps matching TRBD1 (6 bases). V was pared by 3 bases and J by 1 base, with 9 bases between. The CDR3 covers 14 residues. The germline gives CDR1 SEHNR, CDR2 FQNEAQ (reference sequence). CDR3 amino acids: CASSLGRGNTEAFF. The CDR3, as DNA: TGTGCCAGCAGCTTGGGCAGGGGGAACACTGAAGCTTTCTTT.

This clonotype was observed a handful of times. The V gene is TRBV20-1, the J gene TRBJ2-7; 8 nucleotides align to TRBD2. V gave up 1 base and J gave up 3 bases; unmatched junction bases: 5. In germline, CDR1 is DFQATT, CDR2 SNEGSKA (reference sequence). There are 14 residues in the CDR3. The CDR3 here is CSARAGGRDYEQYF. The DNA of the CDR3 is TGCAGTGCTAGAGCGGGAGGGAGGGACTACGAGCAGTACTTC.

The gene calls are TRBV5-6 and TRBJ1-4, with D maybe TRBD1 (6 bases). Deletions cut 0 bases from V and 12 bases from J, with 9 bases between. The CDR3 contains 12 residues. The germline CDR1 and CDR2 sequences are SGHDT and YYEEEE. CDR3 DNA: TGTGCCAGCAGCTTGGACGCAGGGGAACTGTTTTTT. Translated: CASSLDAGELFF.

The chain combines TRBV19 with TRBJ2-3; tentative D call: TRBD1 (6 bases). V lost 6 bases, J lost 4 bases, and 11 bases lay in between. The CDR3 length is 13 residues. Germline V gene data show CDR1 as LNHDA and CDR2 as SQIVND (reference sequence). CDR3 region: CASSDRRADTQYF. CDR3 DNA sequence: TGTGCCAGTAGCGACAGGCGGGCAGATACGCAGTATTTT.

This clonotype appeared many times. The chain couples TRBV28 to TRBJ2-7; 11 bases are a match to TRBD1. Germline V lookup: CDR1 MDHEN, CDR2 SYDVKM. The CDR3 is 14 residues long. Trimming removed 5 bases from V and 5 bases from J; junction bases left unmatched: 5. The CDR3 loop is CASSPGTGGHEQYF. In DNA, the CDR3 is TGTGCCAGCAGTCCCGGGACAGGGGGACACGAGCAGTACTTC.

The genes are TRBV6-2 or TRBV6-3 and TRBJ1-6; D not certain. The CDR3 is 15 residues long. Trimming took 4 bases from V and 0 from J, leaving 7 bases between them. The V gene's germline CDR1 is MNHEY and CDR2 SVGEGT. CDR3 DNA sequence: TGTGCCAGCAGTTTCTCGAGCTCCTATAATTCACCCCTCCACTTT. Translation gives CASSFSSSYNSPLHF.

This chain joins TRBV25-1 and TRBJ2-5, with TRBD2 matching over 8 bases. Near its end, the DNA agrees better with TRBJ2-7, so the J call may be wrong. Germline-derived CDR1 and CDR2 are MGHDK and SYGVNS. The CDR3 length is 18 residues. CDR3 residues: CASSFGRLARGPGDEQYF. In DNA, the CDR3 is TGTGCCAGCAGTTTTGGAAGACTAGCGAGAGGGCCCGGGGACGAGCAGTACTTC.

V usage is TRBV20-1 and J usage is TRBJ1-1; D is unresolved. V was shortened by 0 bases and J by 0 bases, with 11 bases between the two germline ends. The germline CDR1 and CDR2 sequences are DFQATT and SNEGSKA (reference sequence). The CDR3 runs to 15 residues. The CDR3 region has the DNA TGCAGTGCTAGAGATCGTAGGAAGATGAACACTGAAGCTTTCTTT. Amino acids: CSARDRRKMNTEAFF.

This clonotype was seen at least ten times. As DNA, the CDR3 is TGTGCCAGCAGCCAAATCCTGCAGAATCCCTACGAGCAGTACTTC. Protein product: CASSQILQNPYEQYF. The V and J genes are TRBV11-2 and TRBJ2-7; D is uncertain. The CDR3 spans 15 residues. V lost 5 bases and J lost 2, with 16 bases in between. Germline CDR1 is SGHAT and CDR2 is FQNNGV.

V usage is TRBV10-3 and J usage is TRBJ1-1; no clear D gene. The CDR3 has 12 amino acids. Trimming stripped 0 bases from V and 11 bases from J, with 10 bases between. Germline V CDR1 and CDR2: ENHRY, SYGVKD. CDR3 loop: CAISESEGKAFF. In nucleotides, the CDR3 is TGTGCCATCAGTGAGTCTGAGGGAAAGGCTTTCTTT.

The rearrangement joins TRBV2 to TRBJ2-7; 10 nucleotides line up with TRBD2. The CDR3 extends over 13 amino acids. From germline, CDR1 is SNHLY and CDR2 FYNNEI. Unmatched junction bases numbered 8, after V lost 9 bases and J lost 6 bases. CDR3 coding DNA: TGTGCCAGTTCTCTAGCGGGAGATCGCGAGCAGTACTTC. This sequence encodes CASSLAGDREQYF.

This clonotype was observed a handful of times. The chain combines TRBV7-9 with TRBJ1-1, with D unresolved. CDR1 and CDR2 (germline): SEHNR, FQNEAQ (reference sequence). With 1 base removed from V and 7 bases from J, the gap between germline ends came to 7 bases. The CDR3 contains 12 residues. CDR3 protein: CASSLERFEAFF. The CDR3 DNA sequence: TGTGCCAGCAGCTTAGAGCGGTTTGAAGCTTTCTTT.

As regards this clonotype: Germline and junction disagree at one end, which may indicate a read error. The gene calls are TRBV20-1 and TRBJ2-4; a weak D match, TRBD2 (5 bases). There are 12 residues in the CDR3. Germline values: CDR1 DFQATT, CDR2 SNEGSKA (reference sequence). CDR3 loop: CGKTGFKNIQYF. The CDR3 nucleotides are TGTGGAAAGACGGGATTCAAAAACATTCAGTACTTC.

This chain connects TRBV2 to TRBJ2-3; no definite D call. The CDR3 extends over 12 amino acids. Per germline, CDR1 SNHLY and CDR2 FYNNEI. Trimming stripped 2 bases from V and 5 bases from J, with 5 bases between. The CDR3 protein is CASSEWVDTQYF. CDR3 bases: TGTGCCAGCAGTGAATGGGTAGATACGCAGTATTTT.

The chain employs TRBV9 and TRBJ2-7, with D possibly matching TRBD2 (5 bases). CDR3 length: 14 residues. V was shortened by 0 bases and J by 4 bases, with 11 bases between the two germline ends. Germline assignment: CDR1 SGDLS and CDR2 YYNGEE. The CDR3 region is CASSVELGAYEQYF. CDR3 DNA sequence: TGTGCCAGCAGCGTAGAACTAGGCGCGTACGAGCAGTACTTC.

This clonotype was observed at least ten times. The chain joins TRBV24-1 to TRBJ2-1; TRBD1 matches at 11 bases. This CDR3 spans 15 amino acids. Germline V gene data show CDR1 as KGHDR and CDR2 as SFDVKD. J gave up 8 bases and V 5 bases, and 7 bases lay outside the gene matches. In DNA, the CDR3 is TGTGCCACCAGTGGCGGACAGGGGGCTTATGATGAGCAGTTCTTC. Protein: CATSGGQGAYDEQFF.

The chain joins TRBV19 to TRBJ1-5; D gene ambiguous. Germline CDR1 and CDR2: LNHDA and SQIVND (reference sequence). The CDR3 consists of 11 residues. Trimming stripped 4 bases from V and 9 bases from J, with 7 bases between. Here the CDR3 DNA reads TGTGCCAGTAGTAGTTTTTGGCCCCAGCATTTT. Translation gives CASSSFWPQHF.

The sample holds many counts of this clonotype. V is TRBV7-9 and J is TRBJ1-1; the match to TRBD1 covers 7 bases. Germline V gene lookup returns CDR1 SEHNR and CDR2 FQNEAQ (reference sequence). The J segment lost 0 bases and the V segment lost 5 bases, leaving 3 bases of the junction unmatched. This CDR3 spans 14 amino acids. The CDR3 region is CASSPGGLNTEAFF. The DNA for the CDR3 is TGTGCCAGCAGCCCAGGGGGACTGAACACTGAAGCTTTCTTT.